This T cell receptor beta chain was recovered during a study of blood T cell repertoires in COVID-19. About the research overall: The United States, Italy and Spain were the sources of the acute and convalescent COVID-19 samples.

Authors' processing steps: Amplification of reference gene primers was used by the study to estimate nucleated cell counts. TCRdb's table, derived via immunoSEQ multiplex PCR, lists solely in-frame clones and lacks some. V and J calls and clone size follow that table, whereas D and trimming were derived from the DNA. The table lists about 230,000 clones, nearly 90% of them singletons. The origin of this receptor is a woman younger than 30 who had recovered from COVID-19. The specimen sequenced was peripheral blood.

The CDR3: CASSGGWGTEAFF. In nucleotides, the CDR3 is TGTGCCAGCAGTGGGGGCTGGGGCACTGAAGCTTTCTTT. The chain uses TRBV12-3 or TRBV12-4 and TRBJ1-1; perhaps TRBD1 as D (6 bases). V gave up 5 bases and J gave up 4 bases, with 11 bases separating them. The CDR3 covers 13 residues.